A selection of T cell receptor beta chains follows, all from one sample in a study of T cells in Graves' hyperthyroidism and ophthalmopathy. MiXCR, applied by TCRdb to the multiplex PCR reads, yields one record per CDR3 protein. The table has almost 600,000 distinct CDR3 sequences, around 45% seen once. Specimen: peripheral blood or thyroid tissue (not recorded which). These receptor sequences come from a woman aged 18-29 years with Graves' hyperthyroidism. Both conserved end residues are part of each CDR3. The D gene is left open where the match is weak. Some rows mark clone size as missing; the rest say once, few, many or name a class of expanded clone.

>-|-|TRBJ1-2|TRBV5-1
TGCGCCAGCAGCCGTGGGGCCTCTAGCTATGGCTACACCTTC
CASSRGASSYGYTF
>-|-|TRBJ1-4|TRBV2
TGTGCCAGCAACATGCCCCTCGGTGCAACTAATGAAAAACTGTTTTTT
CASNMPLGATNEKLFF
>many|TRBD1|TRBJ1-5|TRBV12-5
TGTGCTAGTGGTTTCGGGACAGGGCTGCAGCCCCAGCATTTT
CASGFGTGLQPQHF
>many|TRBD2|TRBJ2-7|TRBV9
TGTGCCAGCAGCCCTCGACTAGCGGGATTATCCTACGAGCAGTACTTC
CASSPRLAGLSYEQYF
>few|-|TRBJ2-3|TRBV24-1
TGTGCCACCCAGGGAGGTTGGACAGATACGCAGTATTTT
CATQGGWTDTQYF
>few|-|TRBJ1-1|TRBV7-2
TGTGCCAGCAGCTTAGCGAAGGAGGAGGAAGCTTTCTTT
CASSLAKEEEAFF
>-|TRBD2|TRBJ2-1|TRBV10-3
TGTGCCATCAGAGACTCAAAACTAGCGGGGTTCTACAATGAGCAGTTCTTC
CAIRDSKLAGFYNEQFF
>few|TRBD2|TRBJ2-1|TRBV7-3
TGTGCCAGCAGCTTCACCGGGACTAGCGGAGACAATGAGCAGTTCTTC
CASSFTGTSGDNEQFF
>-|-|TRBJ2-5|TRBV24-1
TGTGCCACCAGTGATCTTTTAGCAGAGGAGACCCAGTACTTC
CATSDLLAEETQYF
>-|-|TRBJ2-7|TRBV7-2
TGTGCCAGTAGCAAGGAGGGGGACGAGCAGTACTTC
CASSKEGDEQYF
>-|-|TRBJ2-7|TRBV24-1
TGTGCCACCAGTGACTCGGGTCCGACCTACGAGCAGTACTTC
CATSDSGPTYEQYF
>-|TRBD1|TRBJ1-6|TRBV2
TGTGCCAGCAGCCCGGGACAGGCATCGACACCCCTCCACTTT
CASSPGQASTPLHF
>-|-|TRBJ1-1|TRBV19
TGTGCCAGTAGGCTACAGAACACTGAAGCTTTCTTT
CASRLQNTEAFF
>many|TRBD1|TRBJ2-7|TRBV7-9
TGTGCCAGCAGCCCCTTCCGACAGGGTAGCGAGCAGTACTTC
CASSPFRQGSEQYF
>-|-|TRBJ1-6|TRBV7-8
TGTGCCAGCAGCCGAGATGAGGTGGCCCTCCACTTT
CASSRDEVALHF
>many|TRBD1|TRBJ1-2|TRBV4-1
TGCGCCAGCAGAAGCGGACAGGGAGGAGACTATGGCTACACCTTC
CASRSGQGGDYGYTF
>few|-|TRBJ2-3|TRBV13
TGTGCCAGCAGCTCGTACGGCCTCCTGGGGGATACGCAGTATTTT
CASSSYGLLGDTQYF
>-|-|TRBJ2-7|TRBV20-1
TGCAGTGCTAGAGATGGTGCCAGCGCGGAAGGGATGTACGAGCAGTACTTC
CSARDGASAEGMYEQYF
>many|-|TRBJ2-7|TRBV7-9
TGTGCCAGCAGCTTCTCTCACTACGAGCAGTACTTC
CASSFSHYEQYF
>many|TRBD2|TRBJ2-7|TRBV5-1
TGCGCCAGCAGCTTTGCTAGCGGGAGCTACGAGCAGTACTTC
CASSFASGSYEQYF
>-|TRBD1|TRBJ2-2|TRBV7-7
TGTGCTAGCAGCTCGACAGGGGGTACCGGGGAGCTGTTTTTT
CASSSTGGTGELFF
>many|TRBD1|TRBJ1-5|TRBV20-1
TGCAGTGCTAGTGCGGGACAGGGGTTCAATCAGCCCCAGCATTTT
CSASAGQGFNQPQHF
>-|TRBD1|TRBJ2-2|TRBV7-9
TGTGCCAGCAGCTCCGGGACAGGGACCGGGGAGCTGTTTTTT
CASSSGTGTGELFF
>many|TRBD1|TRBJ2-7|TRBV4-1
TGCGCCAGCAGCCGACTAAGGGGGCTCCGCGAGCAGTACTTC
CASSRLRGLREQYF
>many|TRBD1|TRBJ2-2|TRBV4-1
TGCGCCAGCAGCCAAGCCAGGGGGCCTATCGGGGAGCTGTTTTTT
CASSQARGPIGELFF
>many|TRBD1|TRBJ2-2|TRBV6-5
TGTGCCAGCAGTTACCCTCGACAGGGGGGGAGCGGGGAGCTGTTTTTT
CASSYPRQGGSGELFF
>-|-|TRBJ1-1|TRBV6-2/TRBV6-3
TGTGCCAGCAGCCATCTGGGGGCTCGCACTGGAGCTCTCTTT
CASSHLGARTGALF
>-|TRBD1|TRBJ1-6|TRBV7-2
TGTGCCAGCAGCGTCTCGGACAGGGTTACACCCCTCCACTTT
CASSVSDRVTPLHF
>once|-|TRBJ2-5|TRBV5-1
TGCGCCAGCATGGGGGACGGAGGGGTTGAGACCCAGTACTTC
CASMGDGGVETQYF
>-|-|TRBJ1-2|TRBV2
TGTGCCAGCTCGGGGGGAGTCGGCTACACCTTC
CASSGGVGYTF
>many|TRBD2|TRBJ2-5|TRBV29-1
TGCAGCGTTGCTCTAGCGGGAGGACTCTACCAAGAGACCCAGTACTTC
CSVALAGGLYQETQYF
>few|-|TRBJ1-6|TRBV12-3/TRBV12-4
TGTGCCAGCAGTTTAGGCCCAGAAGACGGCGCCTGGGGTTATAATTCACCCCTCCACTTT
CASSLGPEDGAWGYNSPLHF
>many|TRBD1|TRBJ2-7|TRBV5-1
TGCGCCAGCAGCTACAACCCGGGACAGGGGGCATGGTACTTC
CASSYNPGQGAWYF
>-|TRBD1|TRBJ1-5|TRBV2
TGTGCCAGCAGCGGGGGCAGGGGGGAGACCCAGCATTTT
CASSGGRGETQHF
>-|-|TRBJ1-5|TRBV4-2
TGTGCCAGGTCCCCGGGACACGTTAATCAGCCCCAGCATTTT
CARSPGHVNQPQHF
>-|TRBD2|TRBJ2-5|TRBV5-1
TGCGCCAGCAGCTCTACGGGAGGGCCGAGAGAGACCCAGTACTTC
CASSSTGGPRETQYF
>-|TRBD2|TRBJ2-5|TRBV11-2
TGTGCCAGCAGCGCTTTCTCCATTAGCGGGATGATGCAAAAGACCCAGAACTTC
CASSAFSISGMMQKTQNF
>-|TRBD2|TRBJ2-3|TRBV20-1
TGCAGGGCCAACCTAGCGGCCACAGATACGCAGTATTTT
CRANLAATDTQYF
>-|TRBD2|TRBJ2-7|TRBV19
TGTGCCAGTAGTATATCTAGCGGGAGCCCCTACGAGCAGTACTTC
CASSISSGSPYEQYF
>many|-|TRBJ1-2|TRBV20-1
TGCAGTGCTCGGGGCTACACCTTC
CSARGYTF
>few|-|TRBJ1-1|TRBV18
TGTGCCAGCTCACCCCGGGGAAAGGACACTGAAGCTTTCTTT
CASSPRGKDTEAFF
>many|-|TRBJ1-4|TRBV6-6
TGTGCCAGCAGTGGGACTCAGGGTCAGCACGAAAAACTGTTTTTT
CASSGTQGQHEKLFF
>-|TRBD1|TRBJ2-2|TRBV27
TGTGCCAGCAGTCCGAGGGGGACAGCCACCGGGGAGCTGTTTTTT
CASSPRGTATGELFF
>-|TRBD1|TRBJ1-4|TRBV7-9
TGTGCCAGCAGCTTCGGGACAGGGATGGTCAAACTGTTTTTT
CASSFGTGMVKLFF
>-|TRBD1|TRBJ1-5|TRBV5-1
TGCGCCAGCAGCACAGGGGGCGCGTCCGAGCATTTT
CASSTGGASEHF
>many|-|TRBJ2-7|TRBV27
TGTGCCAGCAGTTTATCGGCAGGGGTGGACGAGCAGTACTTC
CASSLSAGVDEQYF